Described below is a single TCR beta chain sequence and its context. This sample was included in a study of blood T cell repertoires in COVID-19. In the study overall: Samples of COVID-19 (acute and convalescent) were obtained from the United States, Italy and Spain. Nucleic acid was either cDNA or gDNA, and it came from T cells, B-cell-depleted T cells, or PBMCs.

In the study's own analysis: Reference gene primer amplification gave estimated nucleated cell counts. Assay: immunoSEQ multiplex PCR; the TCRdb copy retains only in-frame clones and omits some. The D gene and trimming were derived from the DNA, and the V and J assignments and clone size from that table. The sample carries approximately 170,000 clones, more than 70% recorded once. The sequencing sample was made of peripheral blood. The TCR sequence derives from a woman in her 70s who had recovered from COVID-19.

DNA for the CDR3: TGCGCCAGCAGCTTGGGGGCAGGGGGATTCCAAGAGACCCAGTACTTC. It yields the protein CASSLGAGGFQETQYF. The rearrangement joins TRBV5-1 to TRBJ2-5; TRBD1 aligns across 7 bases. The CDR3 is 16 amino acids. Unmatched junction bases numbered 6, after V lost 0 bases and J lost 1 base. Germline V lookup: CDR1 SGHRS, CDR2 YFSETQ. The full variable domain, rest sourced from reference TRBV5-1 and TRBJ2-5, is KAGVTQTPRYLIKTRGQQVTLSCSPISGHRSVSWYQQTPGQGLQFLFEYFSETQRNKGNFPGRFSGRQFSNSRSEMNVSTLELGDSALYLCASSLGAGGFQETQYFGPGTRLLVL.